These T cell receptor beta chains were read from a single sample in a study of cytomegalovirus exposure and HLA in healthy donors. TCRdb's copy holds only in-frame clones and misses some; the assay was immunoSEQ multiplex PCR. The table lists 65,000 to 80,000 clones, roughly 95% of them singletons. The specimen sequenced was PBMCs. The receptor source for this set is a woman between 18 and 30 years old in good health and CMV-seropositive. Both conserved end residues are part of each CDR3. The D gene is left open where the match is weak. Clone sizes are given selectively: once, few, many, or a class where the clone is expanded.

TRBJ1-1,once,TRBD1,TRBV11-1,CASSRDRGTEAFF,TGTGCCAGCAGCCGCGACAGGGGCACTGAAGCTTTCTTT
TRBJ2-1,NA,TRBD1,TRBV11-3,CASSQTGTGYNEQFF,TGTGCCAGCAGCCAAACCGGGACAGGTTACAATGAGCAGTTCTTC
TRBJ2-7,NA,TRBD1,TRBV28,CASSYSVLTGGYEQYF,TGTGCCAGCAGCTATTCCGTCTTGACAGGGGGTTACGAGCAGTACTTC
TRBJ1-1,NA,NA,TRBV2,CATAGDTEAFF,TGTGCCACCGCAGGGGACACTGAAGCTTTCTTT
TRBJ1-2,NA,TRBD1,TRBV29-1,CSVEMTGSSGYTF,TGCAGCGTTGAAATGACAGGGAGTAGTGGCTACACCTTC
TRBJ1-4,NA,TRBD1,TRBV9,CASSANQGATDNEKLFF,TGTGCCAGCAGCGCCAATCAGGGGGCGACCGATAATGAAAAACTGTTTTTT
TRBJ2-7,NA,NA,TRBV6-5,CASSYTHASYEQYF,TGTGCCAGCAGTTACACTCATGCCTCCTACGAGCAGTACTTC
TRBJ2-7,NA,TRBD2,TRBV5-1,CASSLAGGSSYEQYF,TGCGCCAGCAGCTTAGCGGGGGGAAGCTCCTACGAGCAGTACTTC
TRBJ2-1,NA,TRBD2,TRBV7-9,CASSSGLLAGENEQFF,TGTGCCAGCAGCTCAGGCTTGCTCGCGGGAGAAAATGAGCAGTTCTTC
TRBJ2-3,NA,NA,TRBV28,CASSTTRGTDTQYF,TGTGCCAGCAGTACAACTAGGGGCACAGATACGCAGTATTTT
TRBJ2-3,NA,NA,TRBV4-1,CASSQEGGGYTDTQYF,TGCGCCAGCAGCCAAGAAGGAGGGGGCTACACAGATACGCAGTATTTT
TRBJ1-2,NA,NA,TRBV11-2,CASSLGGTLNYGYTF,TGTGCCAGCAGCTTAGGAGGCACCTTAAACTATGGCTACACCTTC
TRBJ2-7,NA,TRBD1,TRBV18,CASSSTGVSYEQYF,TGTGCCAGCTCAAGTACAGGGGTTTCCTACGAGCAGTACTTC